This entry lists 18 T cell receptor beta chains sequenced from one sample in a study of T cell responses to AZD1222 COVID-19 vaccine (dated by TCRdb to about 2021). The time point label, as the study defines it: about 28 days (+/-7) after the second vaccine dose. Libraries were built with the immunoSEQ multiplex PCR assay. As stored in TCRdb, this immuneACCESS dataset retains in-frame rearrangements with V and J assigned. A fraction of the clones does not appear; measured against another copy, unresolved V genes explain less than half of the discrepancy, and the remainder lacks a known reason. In this sample the table shows about 150,000 clones, roughly 91% of which occur a single time. The ten most abundant clones make up approximately 5.9% of the sample. The sequenced sample was peripheral blood, obtained 28 days after the second AZD1222 dose. The receptors shown here come from an adult who received the AZD1222 COVID-19 vaccine.

The chain recombines TRBV7-6 with TRBJ2-5, with D perhaps assigned TRBD1 or TRBD2 (5 bases each). V lost 7 bases and J lost 4, with 22 bases in between. The germline V gene has CDR1 SGHVS and CDR2 FNYEAQ. The CDR3 runs 16 residues. The CDR3 reads CASIGTNPGYGETQYF. The CDR3 DNA reads as TGTGCCAGCATAGGGACGAATCCAGGGTATGGAGAGACCCAGTACTTC.

The V call is TRBV10-3, the J call TRBJ2-5, with TRBD2 matching 11 bases. Germline assignment: CDR1 ENHRY and CDR2 SYGVKD. CDR3 length: 15 amino acids. J gave up 4 bases and V 2 bases, and 3 bases lay outside the gene matches. The CDR3 loop reads CAISELSGGVETQYF. CDR3 nucleotides: TGTGCCATCAGTGAGCTTAGCGGGGGGGTAGAGACCCAGTACTTC.

This rearrangement joins TRBV29-1 to TRBJ1-5; D is uncertain. Germline loops: CDR1 SQVTM, CDR2 ANQGSEA. Trimming removed 4 bases from V and 6 bases from J, with 10 bases in between. The CDR3 is made up of 12 amino acids. The CDR3 DNA follows: TGCAGCGTTGTTGGGGAACCTCAGCCCCAGCATTTT. It is translated as CSVVGEPQPQHF.

The chain combines TRBV6-6 with TRBJ2-5; 8 positions agree with TRBD1. The CDR3 loop spans 15 amino acids. After removal of 1 base from V and 2 bases from J, the junction contained 3 bases not matched to a gene. Germline CDR1 reads MNHNY; CDR2 reads SVGAGI (reference sequence). CDR3 DNA: TGTGCCAGCAGTTACTGGACAGGGAGTCAAGAGACCCAGTACTTC. Translating gives CASSYWTGSQETQYF.

The V and J genes are TRBV28 and TRBJ1-5; possibly TRBD1 for D (6 bases). The CDR3 covers 12 residues. Germline-derived CDR1 and CDR2 are MDHEN and SYDVKM. The CDR3, as DNA: TGTGCGCATGGGACACAATATCAGCCCCAGCATTTT. It translates to CAHGTQYQPQHF.

The CDR3 DNA reads as TGTGCCAGCAGTTCAACTACAGGGCTACAAGAGACCCAGTACTTC. This encodes CASSSTTGLQETQYF. This sequence joins TRBV6-5 and TRBJ2-5; maybe TRBD1 (6 bases). CDR3 size: 15 residues. The germline gives CDR1 MNHEY, CDR2 SVGAGI. The germline V and J ends were trimmed by 4 bases and 2 bases, with 14 bases remaining between them.

This clone was counted a few times. The gene calls are TRBV7-8 and TRBJ1-2; D is possibly TRBD1 (5 bases). Deletions cut 3 bases from V and 4 bases from J, with 12 bases between. Per germline, CDR1 SGHVS and CDR2 FQNEAQ. The CDR3 loop spans 14 amino acids. CDR3 DNA sequence: TGTGCCAGCAGCTTGGGGGAGTTGGGCTATGGCTACACCTTC. Protein sequence: CASSLGELGYGYTF.

This clone was counted only a few times. The V call is TRBV28, the J call TRBJ1-5, with D unclear. Germline lookup yields CDR1 MDHEN and CDR2 SYDVKM. V dropped 2 bases and J dropped 9 bases, with 11 bases sitting between them. The CDR3 runs to 13 residues. The CDR3 sequence is CASSLGPYVPQHF. Here the CDR3 DNA reads TGTGCCAGCAGTTTAGGTCCGTATGTGCCCCAGCATTTT.

The chain joins TRBV3-1 (or the pseudogene TRBV3-2) to TRBJ2-7, with TRBD1 as a possible D gene (7 bases). V lost 4 bases, J lost 2 bases, and 15 bases lay in between. Germline V CDR1 and CDR2: LGHDT, YNNKEL (reference sequence). The CDR3 is 15 residues long. CDR3 sequence reads: CASSRGTVPTYEQYF. Written as DNA, the CDR3 is TGTGCCAGCAGCCGCGGGACAGTCCCAACCTACGAGCAGTACTTC.

The chain's CDR3 is CASSLSRQASGNTIYF. The CDR3 DNA reads TGTGCCAGCTCACTCAGCCGACAGGCCTCTGGAAACACCATATATTTT. This chain uses TRBV18 with TRBJ1-3, with D perhaps matching TRBD1 (6 bases). Germline CDR1 is KGHSH and CDR2 is LQKENI. V gave up 4 bases and J gave up 0 bases, with 13 bases separating them. The CDR3 runs 16 residues.

This clone was found once. The rearrangement links TRBV25-1 to TRBJ1-4; D gene ambiguous. The CDR3 spans 13 residues. CDR1 is MGHDK, CDR2 SYGVNS, per germline. Trimming left V 6 bases short and J 0 bases short, with 5 bases between. CDR3 DNA: TGTGCCAGCAGGAGGTCAACTAATGAAAAACTGTTTTTT. It translates to CASRRSTNEKLFF.

This chain joins TRBV6-1 and TRBJ2-1; D could derive from TRBD1 or TRBD2 (6 bases each). The V end lost 2 bases, the J end lost 15 bases, and 11 bases lay between the germline ends. Germline values: CDR1 MNHNS, CDR2 SASEGT. The CDR3 sequence is 11 residues long. The CDR3: CASSEYWGAFF. CDR3 nucleotide sequence: TGTGCCAGCAGTGAATATTGGGGGGCGTTCTTC.

The genes are TRBV5-1 and TRBJ2-7; a weak D match, TRBD2 (5 bases). The CDR3 length is 14 residues. With 0 bases removed from V and 2 bases from J, the gap between germline ends came to 9 bases. The V gene's germline CDR1 is SGHRS and CDR2 YFSETQ. CDR3 region: CASSLDPGTYEQYF. CDR3 DNA sequence: TGCGCCAGCAGCTTGGATCCGGGAACCTACGAGCAGTACTTC.

The chain carries TRBV7-2 and TRBJ1-6; possible D gene TRBD1, 5 bases. V dropped 1 base and J dropped 6 bases, with 10 bases sitting between them. The germline V gene encodes CDR1 SGHTA and CDR2 FQGNSA. This CDR3 is built from 15 residues. The CDR3 coding sequence is TGTGCCAGCAGCTTAGTCACAGGACTTAATTCACCCCTCCACTTT. Amino acids: CASSLVTGLNSPLHF.

The chain has TRBV11-3 and TRBJ1-3; 8 nucleotides agree with TRBD1. Germline V lookup: CDR1 SGHNT, CDR2 YENEEA. The CDR3 covers 17 residues. V shed 3 bases, J shed 0 bases, and the junction held 7 bases outside the gene matches. The CDR3 reads CASSFGTGGNSGNTIYF. The CDR3 DNA follows: TGTGCCAGCAGCTTCGGGACAGGAGGGAACTCTGGAAACACCATATATTTT.

The rearrangement links TRBV4-2 to TRBJ1-5, with TRBD1 matching over 7 bases. CDR1 and CDR2 from the germline V gene are LGHNA and YNFKEQ. The V segment lost 0 bases and the J segment 5 bases; nucleotides outside the gene matches: 4. CDR3 length: 15 amino acids. CDR3 protein: CASSQDWQGDQPQHF. CDR3 DNA sequence: TGTGCCAGCAGCCAAGATTGGCAGGGGGATCAGCCCCAGCATTTT.

The V call is TRBV11-2, the J call TRBJ1-1; 10 bases agree with TRBD1. In germline, CDR1 is SGHAT, CDR2 FQNNGV. The CDR3 extends over 15 amino acids. J gave up 6 bases and V 5 bases, and 9 bases lay outside the gene matches. CDR3 bases: TGTGCCAGCAGCCCGTGGACAGGGGGTTTCGCTGAAGCTTTCTTT. This encodes CASSPWTGGFAEAFF.

The CDR3 nucleotides are TGTGCCAGCAGTTTGGGTAGCGGGAGTCCCGAGCAGTACTTC. Translated: CASSLGSGSPEQYF. The chain couples TRBV28 to TRBJ2-7; 9 nucleotides align to TRBD2. The CDR3 is made up of 14 amino acids. V trimming: 3 bases; J trimming: 6 bases; junction bases outside the gene matches: 6. The germline V gene encodes CDR1 MDHEN and CDR2 SYDVKM.